This TCR beta chain appears in the sequencing data of a study of early T cells in non-severe SARS-CoV-2 infection. On the study more broadly: Whole-blood bulk RNA, unsorted, was sequenced, and chains were unpaired.

The V and J ends lost 6 bases and 7 bases respectively, with 13 bases between them. This CDR3 has 14 residues. CDR1 is SEHNR, CDR2 FQNEAQ, per germline (reference sequence). Of note for this clonotype: The antigen remains undetermined.

Each single cDNA molecule received a unique molecular identifier. A single record per CDR3 protein comes from TCRdb applying MiXCR to the 5' RACE reads. The sample shows approximately 40,000 distinct CDR3 sequences, approximately 10% of them seen only once. Study-level findings and limits: VDJdb-based annotation leaned toward anti-spike CD8 responses and missed private and CD4 specificities.

The sequenced material came from whole blood. The chain is built from TRBV7-9 and TRBJ1-6, with D possibly TRBD1 on 5 matching bases. This TCR came from an adult who was a healthcare worker with PCR-confirmed SARS-CoV-2 infection or an uninfected control (not recorded which). The CDR3 coding sequence is TGTGCCAGCAGTGCAAGGGGTCGAAATTCACCCCTCCACTTT. Encoded protein: CASSARGRNSPLHF. Looking up the rest from reference TRBV7-9 and TRBJ1-6 gives the full variable domain: DTGVSQNPRHKITKRGQNVTFRCDPISEHNRLYWYRQTLGQGPEFLTYFQNEAQLEKSRLLSDRFSAERPKGSFSTLEIQRTEQGDSAMYLCASSARGRNSPLHFGNGTRLTVT.